A single T cell receptor (beta chain) is shown here with its context. Its target is unknown. The study sequenced TCR beta in blood CD8+ and CD4+ T cells. In contrast to the negatively isolated CD8+ and CD4+ T cells, TEMRA cells were FACS-enriched. The RNA input was about 0.5 to 1 ug, and it was reverse transcribed with random hexamers. TCRdb processed the immunoSEQ multiplex PCR reads anew with MiXCR; each CDR3 protein has one entry. The sample lists 160,000 or so distinct CDR3 sequences, approximately 94% occurring once. This specimen comes from a study of CD8 T cells in Susac syndrome. Broader study findings: The study's TCR sequencing and HLA analysis covered a relatively small number of individuals, and the study acknowledged this.

Germline V gene data show CDR1 as ENHRY and CDR2 as SYGVKD. V was clipped by 4 bases and J by 0 bases; unmatched bases: 4. The CDR3 totals 16 residues. The chain uses TRBV10-3 and TRBJ1-5, with 9 bases fitting TRBD1. The material sequenced was CD4+ T cells from PBMCs. The TCR comes from a human donor with multiple sclerosis. The CDR3: CAISAQGALSNQPQHF. CDR3 sequence (DNA): TGTGCCATCAGTGCACAGGGGGCCCTTAGCAATCAGCCCCAGCATTTT.